The present T cell receptor beta chain was sequenced within a study of blood T cell repertoires in COVID-19. The overall study: The study drew acute and convalescent COVID-19 samples from the United States, Italy and Spain. The analysed material was cDNA or gDNA that came from T cells, B-cell-depleted T cells, or PBMCs.

Authors' analysis steps: How many nucleated cells were present was estimated from reference gene primer amplification. TCRdb's table, derived via immunoSEQ multiplex PCR, lists solely in-frame clones and lacks some. For V, J and clone size, that table is used; D and trimming come from the DNA. The sample holds roughly 200,000 clones; 83% are singletons and the top ten take roughly 8.7%. This CDR3 spans 11 amino acids. The germline V gene encodes CDR1 SQVTM and CDR2 ANQGSEA. Trimming shortened V by 7 bases and J by 4 bases, and 8 bases separated the two germline ends. This chain uses TRBV29-1 with TRBJ2-1; no definite D call. This clonotype was sampled from a man aged 35 to 55 with active or convalescent COVID-19. Input material: peripheral blood. CDR3 bases: TGCAGCGCCCGCAGATACAATGAGCAGTTCTTC. It encodes CSARRYNEQFF.